One sample yielded the 30 T cell receptor beta chains listed below, sequenced in a study of STAT3 mutations in large granular lymphocyte leukemia. Here immunoSEQ multiplex PCR was the method, and the copy in TCRdb shows in-frame clones only, minus some. The table records about 13,000 clones, 88% of them present only once. What these receptors recognize is not known. Study outcomes and limitations: At least one immunodominant TCR beta clonotype appeared in every T-cell large granular lymphocyte leukemia patient.

Material: PBMCs. The source of these receptors is a human donor with T large granular lymphocyte leukemia. Some clones in this sample may be carry-over from other donors' samples.

The CDR3 spells CASRVGIDEQFF. CDR3 coding DNA: TGTGCCAGTAGGGTCGGGATCGATGAGCAGTTCTTC. The chain employs TRBV19 and TRBJ2-1; tentative D call: TRBD2 (5 bases). Germline V gene data show CDR1 as LNHDA and CDR2 as SQIVND (reference sequence). This CDR3 is 12 amino acids long. Deletions cut 6 bases from V and 8 bases from J, with 11 bases between.

The sample holds one count of this clone. J is TRBJ1-1 and V is TRBV18; D unresolved. CDR3 length: 13 residues. Germline lookup yields CDR1 KGHSH and CDR2 LQKENI. V was cut by 3 bases and J by 0 bases, with 5 bases left in between. The CDR3 DNA reads TGTGCCAGCTCACCGGCGGTGAACACTGAAGCTTTCTTT. It specifies CASSPAVNTEAFF.

CDR3: CASSLRPGQGYEQYF. The DNA of the CDR3 is TGTGCCAGCAGCCTAAGGCCGGGACAGGGGTACGAGCAGTACTTC. V is TRBV7-6 and J is TRBJ2-7; TRBD1 matches at 10 bases. CDR1 and CDR2 (germline): SGHVS, FNYEAQ. This CDR3 has 15 amino acids. V lost 5 bases and J lost 4; bases outside the gene matches: 8.

In its sample, this clone was seen a few times. The chain recombines TRBV19 with TRBJ1-1; 9 bases are a match to TRBD1. The ends lost 9 bases at V and 1 base at J; junction bases unmatched: 6. This CDR3 comprises 14 residues. Germline V gene sequence: CDR1 LNHDA, CDR2 SQIVND (reference sequence). The CDR3 coding sequence is TGTGCCAGCAAACCGGGACAGGGGAACACTGAAGCTTTCTTT. It yields the protein CASKPGQGNTEAFF.

A single count supports this clone. This rearrangement joins TRBV5-6 to TRBJ1-3; D remains unclear. The CDR3 sequence is 12 residues long. Between the trimmed V and J ends, which lost 1 base and 8 bases, there was a span of 7 bases. Germline-derived CDR1 and CDR2 are SGHDT and YYEEEE. CDR3 residues: CASSLRGYTIYF. The CDR3 bases are TGTGCCAGCAGCTTGCGGGGTTACACCATATATTTT.

The rearrangement joins TRBV5-1 to TRBJ2-3, with TRBD2 matching 10 bases. This CDR3 is built from 16 residues. Germline V gene lookup returns CDR1 SGHRS and CDR2 YFSETQ. V lost 0 bases to trimming and J lost 3 bases; unmatched junction nucleotides: 4. The CDR3 loop reads CASSLGSGGVTDTQYF. CDR3 nucleotides: TGCGCCAGCAGCTTGGGAAGCGGGGGGGTAACAGATACGCAGTATTTT.

This chain uses TRBV6-1 with TRBJ2-7; 8 bases are a match to TRBD1. The CDR3 is 14 amino acids. Germline CDR1 reads MNHNS; CDR2 reads SASEGT. J lost 5 bases, V lost 2 bases, and 5 bases had no gene match. DNA for the CDR3: TGTGCCAGCAGTGAACCCGACAGGGGTCACGAGCAGTACTTC. This sequence encodes CASSEPDRGHEQYF.

The J gene is TRBJ2-2, the V gene TRBV10-1, with a weak D call TRBD1 (5 bases). V was trimmed by 4 bases and J by 2 bases, leaving 11 bases between them. The CDR3 consists of 15 residues. Germline CDR1 WNHNN, CDR2 SYGVQD (reference sequence). CDR3 in DNA: TGCGCCAGCAGTGTGATCCAGGGAAACACCGGGGAGCTGTTTTTT. As protein: CASSVIQGNTGELFF.

This chain joins TRBV2 and TRBJ1-4; possible D gene TRBD1, 6 bases. Germline V gives CDR1 SNHLY, CDR2 FYNNEI. Trimming left V 6 bases short and J 5 bases short, with 10 bases between. This CDR3 spans 13 amino acids. The CDR3 DNA is TGTGCCAGCAGGGGGCAGGGGAATGAAAAACTGTTTTTT. Protein product: CASRGQGNEKLFF.

This clone was seen just once. The genes are TRBV11-2 and TRBJ2-7; the match to TRBD1 covers 7 bases. The CDR3 has 14 residues. Germline assignment: CDR1 SGHAT and CDR2 FQNNGV. With V trimmed by 1 base and J by 4 bases, 4 bases remained unmatched. The CDR3 sequence is CASSLGRGLYEQYF. The CDR3 DNA follows: TGTGCCAGCAGCTTAGGCAGGGGGTTGTACGAGCAGTACTTC.

The gene calls are TRBV27 and TRBJ1-2, with 8 bases that match TRBD1. The CDR3 sequence is 13 residues long. Germline V gene lookup returns CDR1 MNHEY and CDR2 SMNVEV (reference sequence). Trimming removed 10 bases from V and 4 bases from J; junction bases left unmatched: 8. The CDR3 DNA follows: TGTGCCACCCACGGACAGGGAAGCTATGGCTACACCTTC. This translates into CATHGQGSYGYTF.

The rearrangement uses TRBV7-1 and TRBJ1-1; the D gene is possibly TRBD1 (5 bases). TRBV7-1 is annotated as an ORF whose role is uncertain. The CDR3 is 14 amino acids. The V gene lost 5 bases and the J gene lost 3 bases, with 13 bases spanning the gap. This CDR3 is CASSPGTIDTEAFF. The DNA for the CDR3 is TGTGCCAGCAGCCCCGGGACGATAGACACTGAAGCTTTCTTT.

The gene calls are TRBV30 and TRBJ1-2; no firm D call. In germline, CDR1 is GTSNPN, CDR2 SVGIG (reference sequence). The V gene lost 0 bases and the J gene lost 5 bases, with 10 bases spanning the gap. The CDR3 runs 13 residues. The CDR3 here is CAWSVKVVYGYTF. The CDR3 nucleotides are TGTGCCTGGAGTGTTAAGGTCGTTTATGGCTACACCTTC. Supplemented by reference TRBV30 and TRBJ1-2, the full variable domain reads SQTIHQWPATLVQPVGSPLSLECTVEGTSNPNLYWYRQAAGRGLQLLFYSVGIGQISSEVPQNLSASRPQDRQFILSSKKLLLSDSGFYLCAWSVKVVYGYTFGSGTRLTVV.

The chain employs TRBV7-2 and TRBJ2-7; D gene uncertain. From germline, CDR1 is SGHTA and CDR2 FQGNSA. The CDR3 spans 13 residues. The germline V and J ends were trimmed by 5 bases and 7 bases, with 15 bases remaining between them. In DNA form, the CDR3 reads TGTGCCAGCAGCGGACGGACCTTAGGTGAGCAGTACTTC. Translated: CASSGRTLGEQYF.

This chain links TRBV9 with TRBJ1-4; 9 positions agree with TRBD1. Losses at the gene ends were 4 bases for V and 6 bases for J; bases not matched to a gene: 7. Germline CDR1 and CDR2: SGDLS and YYNGEE. This CDR3 comprises 15 residues. The CDR3 here is CASSLSGTGYEKLFF. DNA of the CDR3: TGTGCCAGCAGCTTATCCGGGACAGGGTATGAAAAACTGTTTTTT.

The rearrangement links TRBV21-1 to TRBJ2-1; the listed D gene, TRBD2, was not tested against the DNA. TRBV21-1 is marked as a pseudogene. This CDR3 has 12 amino acids. The DNA of the CDR3 is TGTGCCAGCAGGGGGAGTTACAATGAGCAGTTCTTC. Its protein product is CASRGSYNEQFF.

A single count supports this clone. An end of the junction differs from the germline gene, which may be a read error. The gene calls are TRBV6-1 and TRBJ1-1; D gene uncertain. This CDR3 contains 15 residues. Germline V gives CDR1 MNHNS, CDR2 SASEGT. The CDR3 bases are TGTGCCAGTAGTGAACGGCAGATCCAGAACACTGAAGCTTTCTTT. This sequence encodes CASSERQIQNTEAFF.

The rearrangement uses TRBV18 and TRBJ1-1; TRBD1 matches 8 bases. J gave up 1 base and V 3 bases, and 4 bases lay outside the gene matches. Germline lookup yields CDR1 KGHSH and CDR2 LQKENI. The CDR3 length is 15 residues. The CDR3 DNA reads as TGTGCCAGCTCACCGACGACAGGGGAGAACACTGAAGCTTTCTTT. This encodes CASSPTTGENTEAFF.

The rearrangement uses TRBV5-1 and TRBJ2-2; possible D gene TRBD1, 5 bases. V lost 1 base to trimming and J lost 0 bases, with 7 bases between them. This CDR3 is 15 amino acids long. Germline assignment: CDR1 SGHRS and CDR2 YFSETQ. CDR3 DNA sequence: TGCGCCAGCAGCTTGATGACAGCGAACACCGGGGAGCTGTTTTTT. Its translation: CASSLMTANTGELFF.

The rearrangement uses TRBV11-2 and TRBJ1-2, with 9 nucleotides matching TRBD1. CDR1 is SGHAT and CDR2 is FQNNGV in the germline V gene. This CDR3 spans 15 amino acids. V lost 5 bases to trimming and J lost 8 bases; unmatched junction nucleotides: 12. This CDR3 is CASSPSRDRETGYTF. The CDR3 DNA reads as TGTGCCAGCAGCCCAAGCCGGGACAGGGAAACGGGCTACACCTTC.

The chain couples TRBV11-3 to TRBJ2-2; tentatively, D is TRBD1 (7 bases). The V gene lost 3 bases and the J gene lost 5 bases, with 13 bases spanning the gap. The CDR3 is made up of 15 amino acids. Germline CDR1 and CDR2: SGHNT and YENEEA. The CDR3 region is CASSFGGGRTGELFF. DNA for the CDR3: TGTGCCAGCAGCTTCGGAGGGGGCCGGACCGGGGAGCTGTTTTTT.

V usage is TRBV28 and J usage is TRBJ1-1; D remains unclear. The germline gives CDR1 MDHEN, CDR2 SYDVKM. CDR3 length equals 14 residues. V lost 4 bases to trimming and J lost 0 bases, with 9 bases between them. CDR3 in amino acids: CASSSLGLNTEAFF. As DNA, the CDR3 is TGTGCCAGCAGTTCCCTGGGTTTGAACACTGAAGCTTTCTTT.

The chain carries TRBV7-3 and TRBJ2-6; D remains unclear. This CDR3 has 13 residues. Germline values: CDR1 SGHTA, CDR2 FQGTGA. V was pared by 6 bases and J by 2 bases, with 5 bases between. The CDR3 coding sequence is TGTGCCAGCAGACGAACTGGGGCCAACGTCCTGACTTTC. This codes for CASRRTGANVLTF.

The chain has TRBV4-3 and TRBJ1-5; D is possibly TRBD1 (6 bases). Trimming removed 1 base at V and 7 bases at J, with 11 bases between. The CDR3 sequence is 14 residues long. The germline CDR1 and CDR2 sequences are LGHNA and YSLEER. In DNA form, the CDR3 reads TGCGCCAGCAGCCAAGGGCGGGGGGCGCAGCCCCAGCATTTT. It yields the protein CASSQGRGAQPQHF.

CDR3 in amino acids: CASSPNRVGGNTIYF. In nucleotides, the CDR3 is TGTGCCAGCAGTCCAAACAGGGTTGGTGGAAACACCATATATTTT. The chain employs TRBV6-6 and TRBJ1-3, with a weak D call TRBD1 (6 bases). The CDR3 sequence is 15 residues long. The germline V gene has CDR1 MNHNY and CDR2 SVGAGI (reference sequence). Trimming stripped 5 bases from V and 3 bases from J, with 14 bases between.

CDR3 in DNA: TGTGCCAGCAGCTTGGAAGGGGGCTATGGCTACACCTTC. Translation: CASSLEGGYGYTF. The J gene is TRBJ1-2, the V gene TRBV5-4; a possible D gene is TRBD1 (6 bases). The CDR3 has 13 amino acids. Germline-derived CDR1 and CDR2 are SGHNT and YYREEE (reference sequence). Between the trimmed V and J ends, which lost 0 bases and 4 bases, there was a span of 7 bases.

This chain connects TRBV7-2 to TRBJ2-7; a possible D gene is TRBD1 (6 bases). The V end was cut by 5 bases, the J end by 3 bases, with 17 bases between. Germline lookup yields CDR1 SGHTA and CDR2 FQGNSA. The CDR3 extends over 15 amino acids. The CDR3 DNA reads as TGTGCCAGCAGCATCATGGACAGCCCTTACTACGAGCAGTACTTC. Translation: CASSIMDSPYYEQYF.

This chain joins TRBV15 and TRBJ1-5; D is unclear. Germline lookup yields CDR1 LNHNV and CDR2 YYDKDF (reference sequence). Trimming removed 3 bases at V and 6 bases at J, with 12 bases between. There are 14 residues in the CDR3. CDR3: CATSRGSKGQPQHF. CDR3 in DNA: TGTGCCACCAGCAGGGGCAGTAAGGGTCAGCCCCAGCATTTT.

This chain links TRBV11-3 with TRBJ2-1; weak D call: TRBD2 (7 bases). V lost 8 bases, J lost 6 bases, and 23 bases lay in between. The CDR3 totals 16 residues. Germline V CDR1 and CDR2: SGHNT, YENEEA. In nucleotides, the CDR3 is TGTGCCAGCGCTGTGGGGGGGCAGGAGCCCGGCAATGAGCAGTTCTTC. Its translation is CASAVGGQEPGNEQFF.

The V call is TRBV28, the J call TRBJ2-3, with a possible D match to TRBD2 (6 bases). V was cut by 6 bases and J by 11 bases, with 15 bases left in between. CDR1 and CDR2 (germline): MDHEN, SYDVKM. The CDR3 has 12 residues. CDR3 loop: CASSIGGNEQYF. The CDR3 DNA is TGTGCCAGCAGCATCGGGGGAAACGAGCAGTATTTT.